The clone carrying this T cell receptor (beta chain) was detected a few times. What it binds is not known. RNA transcripts yielded amplified TCR beta CDR3 regions. TCR CDR3 regions were first amplified by RT-PCR with HTBI primers. TCRdb re-called the multiplex PCR reads with MiXCR, one entry per CDR3 protein. The sample records hundreds of thousands of distinct CDR3 sequences, over 35% being singletons. The source of the sample is a study of T cells in Graves' hyperthyroidism and ophthalmopathy. General observations from the study: The majority of expanded thyroid clonotypes above 0.001 also appeared in blood.

V lost 4 bases to trimming and J lost 2 bases; unmatched junction nucleotides: 13. The germline CDR1 and CDR2 sequences are SQVTM and ANQGSEA. The CDR3 runs to 17 residues. This sequence originates from a young man with Graves' hyperthyroidism. Source material: blood. The V and J genes are TRBV29-1 and TRBJ2-3; 9 nucleotides match TRBD1. The CDR3 nucleotides are TGCAGCGTTGGCCTTCCGACAGGGGGATACAACACAGATACGCAGTATTTT. It encodes CSVGLPTGGYNTDTQYF.